A selection of T cell receptor beta chains follows, all from one sample in a study of control samples from healthy donors and cancer patients. Only in-frame clones appear in the TCRdb table, and some are missing; sequencing was by immunoSEQ multiplex PCR. The data contain about 160,000 clones, roughly 90% of them singletons. Sequenced: blood. These receptors were obtained from a woman younger than 45 in good health. Each CDR3 is given with its conserved first and last residue. Each record gives: V gene, CDR3 protein.

V: TRBV7-2
CDR3: CASSGGLNTGELFF

V: TRBV5-3
CDR3: CARRRVLYEQYF

V: TRBV19
CDR3: CASSTSKEREKLFF

V: TRBV6-5
CDR3: CASSYSSSTDTQYF

V: TRBV4-3
CDR3: CASSPYSGRADTQYF

V: TRBV30
CDR3: CAWSVQGEPNEKLFF

V: TRBV3-1/TRBV3-2
CDR3: CASGGNRGRETQYF

V: TRBV28
CDR3: CASSLAPVRDQPQHF

V: TRBV6-5
CDR3: CASSRPSGRTHIQYF

V: TRBV11-2
CDR3: CASSLGPGAEQFF

V: TRBV9
CDR3: CASTAGTVYNEQFF

V: TRBV13
CDR3: CASSHGLAGGYEQFF

V: TRBV7-9
CDR3: CASSLASLRQDEQFF

V: TRBV7-7
CDR3: CASSPGRSYNEQFF

V: TRBV6-4
CDR3: CASSDSRGLGETQYF

V: TRBV3-1/TRBV3-2
CDR3: CASSRGTGGSSFTGELFF

V: TRBV6-5
CDR3: CASSFLSGRASNEQYF

V: TRBV6-1
CDR3: CASSEMLRTSGRRETQYF

V: TRBV5-6
CDR3: CASSPGTDSGNTIYF

V: TRBV19
CDR3: CASSIVSGSGNTIYF

V: TRBV7-2
CDR3: CASSHSGTGVYEQYF

V: TRBV7-9
CDR3: CASSLVLGVEQFF

V: TRBV19
CDR3: CASSPGQGAYEQYF

V: TRBV19
CDR3: CASSIDKETQYF

V: TRBV4-1
CDR3: CASSQGTGGPYEQYF

V: TRBV23-1
CDR3: CASSNRSPGPRNSPLHF

V: TRBV12-2
CDR3: CASRLAWGSGANVLTF

V: TRBV6-5
CDR3: CASSSPYGNTIYF